These T cell receptor beta chains were read from a single sample in a study of early T cells in non-severe SARS-CoV-2 infection. Via MiXCR, TCRdb re-called the 5' RACE reads, giving one row per CDR3 protein. The profile shows 60,000 to 75,000 distinct CDR3 sequences, roughly 10% of them singletons. The sample in question was whole blood, obtained at baseline. These receptors originate from an adult who was a healthcare worker with PCR-confirmed SARS-CoV-2 infection or an uninfected control (not recorded which). The CDR3 runs from the conserved cysteine through the conserved F or W. Fields, in order: J gene, clone size, D gene, V gene, CDR3 DNA, CDR3 protein. A D gene is named only where the DNA matches it firmly. For some rows the clone size is stated as once, few or many, or as a class when expanded; others skip it.

J: TRBJ2-3
size: NA
D: NA
V: TRBV20-1
DNA: TGCAGTGCTAGAGATATCGGCAGGGGCAGCACAGATACGCAGTATTTT
CDR3: CSARDIGRGSTDTQYF

J: TRBJ1-2
size: many
D: TRBD1
V: TRBV6-1
DNA: TGTGCCAGCAGAGAAACAGGGGAGCAAGGCTACACCTTC
CDR3: CASRETGEQGYTF

J: TRBJ2-7
size: NA
D: TRBD2
V: TRBV7-9
DNA: TGTGCCAGCAGCCCTCCTGGGGCGGGAGCGGGCGGCGAGCAGTACTTC
CDR3: CASSPPGAGAGGEQYF

J: TRBJ1-4
size: NA
D: TRBD1
V: TRBV19
DNA: TGTGCCAGTAGTACACGGACAGGTGATAATGAAAAACTGTTTTTT
CDR3: CASSTRTGDNEKLFF

J: TRBJ2-5
size: many
D: NA
V: TRBV11-1
DNA: TGTGCCAGCAGCTCTACACAAATCGGGACCTACCTGGGGGCGACCCAAGAGACCCAGTACTTC
CDR3: CASSSTQIGTYLGATQETQYF

J: TRBJ2-1
size: NA
D: NA
V: TRBV19
DNA: TGTGCCAGTAGTATGGAGGGGGGTTACAATGAGCAGTTCTTC
CDR3: CASSMEGGYNEQFF

J: TRBJ1-4
size: few
D: NA
V: TRBV7-9
DNA: TGTGCCAGCAGCTCTCAAGGGATCCAAACAAAACTGTTTTTT
CDR3: CASSSQGIQTKLFF

J: TRBJ2-1
size: many
D: TRBD1
V: TRBV5-1
DNA: TGCGCCAGCAGCTTAACCTATGCAGGGGGCGCCGACAATGAGCAGTTCTTC
CDR3: CASSLTYAGGADNEQFF

J: TRBJ2-1
size: NA
D: NA
V: TRBV15
DNA: TGCGCCACCAGCAGAGCGGTGACAAATGAGCAGTTCTTC
CDR3: CATSRAVTNEQFF

J: TRBJ2-7
size: NA
D: TRBD1
V: TRBV11-2
DNA: TGTGCCAGCAGCCAAGGGACAGCTCCCTCCTACGAGCAGTACTTC
CDR3: CASSQGTAPSYEQYF

J: TRBJ1-5
size: NA
D: TRBD1
V: TRBV9
DNA: TGTGCCAGCCGCGGGACAGGGGGCCATCAGCCCCAGCATTTT
CDR3: CASRGTGGHQPQHF

J: TRBJ2-7
size: few
D: TRBD2
V: TRBV7-2
DNA: TGTGCCAGCAGTCAAGGACTAGCGGGAGTCGGGGAGCAGTACTTC
CDR3: CASSQGLAGVGEQYF

J: TRBJ2-7
size: few
D: TRBD2
V: TRBV30
DNA: TGTGCCTGGAGCCGTAGCGGGATCTACGAGCAGTACTTC
CDR3: CAWSRSGIYEQYF

J: TRBJ2-2
size: few
D: NA
V: TRBV5-1
DNA: TGCGCCAGCAGCTTAGACATGGTGGGTCCGAACACCGGGGAGCTGTTTTTT
CDR3: CASSLDMVGPNTGELFF

J: TRBJ2-3
size: many
D: TRBD2
V: TRBV4-3
DNA: TGCGCCAGCAGCCAAGGGACTAGCGGGAGAACAGATACGCAGTATTTT
CDR3: CASSQGTSGRTDTQYF

J: TRBJ2-4
size: NA
D: NA
V: TRBV20-1
DNA: TGCAGTGCTAGCGGACTCCCTCTAGCCAAAAACATTCAGTACTTC
CDR3: CSASGLPLAKNIQYF

J: TRBJ1-5
size: few
D: NA
V: TRBV6-1
DNA: TGTGCCAGCAGTGATCGACGGGGGGGAGACAATCAGCCCCAGCATTTT
CDR3: CASSDRRGGDNQPQHF

J: TRBJ1-2
size: many
D: NA
V: TRBV7-8
DNA: TGTGCCAGCAGCTTAGTTGCAAGAAACTATGGCTACACCTTC
CDR3: CASSLVARNYGYTF

J: TRBJ1-1
size: NA
D: NA
V: TRBV20-1
DNA: TGCAGTGCTAGAGGCTCCAGCACTGAAGCTTTCTTT
CDR3: CSARGSSTEAFF

J: TRBJ2-3
size: few
D: TRBD1
V: TRBV30
DNA: TGTGCCTGGAGTGTTGGGACAGGGGAGGCCGATACGCAGTATTTT
CDR3: CAWSVGTGEADTQYF

J: TRBJ2-2
size: NA
D: TRBD1
V: TRBV11-2
DNA: TGTGCCAGCAGCATCAAGACAGGGACCGGGGAGCTGTTTTTT
CDR3: CASSIKTGTGELFF

J: TRBJ1-1
size: many
D: NA
V: TRBV20-1
DNA: TGCAGTGCCGTCCAGGGGCAGGGGACCGCTGAAGCTTTCTTT
CDR3: CSAVQGQGTAEAFF